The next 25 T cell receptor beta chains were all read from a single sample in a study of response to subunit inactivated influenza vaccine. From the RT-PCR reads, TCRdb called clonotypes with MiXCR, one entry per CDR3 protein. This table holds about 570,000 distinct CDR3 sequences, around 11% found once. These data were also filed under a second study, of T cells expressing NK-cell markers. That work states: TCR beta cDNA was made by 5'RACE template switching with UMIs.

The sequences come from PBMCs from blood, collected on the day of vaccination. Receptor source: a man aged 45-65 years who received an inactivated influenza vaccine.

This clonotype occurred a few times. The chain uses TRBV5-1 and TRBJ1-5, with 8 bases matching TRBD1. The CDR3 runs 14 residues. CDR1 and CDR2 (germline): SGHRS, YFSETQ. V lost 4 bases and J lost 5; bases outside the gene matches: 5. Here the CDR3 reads CASSPMTGDQPQHF. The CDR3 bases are TGCGCCAGCAGCCCGATGACAGGGGATCAGCCCCAGCATTTT.

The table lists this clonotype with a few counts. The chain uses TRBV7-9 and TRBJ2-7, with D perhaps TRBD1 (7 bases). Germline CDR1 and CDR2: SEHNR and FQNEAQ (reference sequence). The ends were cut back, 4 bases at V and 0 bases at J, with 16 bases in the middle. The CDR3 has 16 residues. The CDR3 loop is CASSSGGKTASYEQYF. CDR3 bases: TGTGCCAGCAGCTCAGGGGGGAAGACGGCCTCCTACGAGCAGTACTTC.

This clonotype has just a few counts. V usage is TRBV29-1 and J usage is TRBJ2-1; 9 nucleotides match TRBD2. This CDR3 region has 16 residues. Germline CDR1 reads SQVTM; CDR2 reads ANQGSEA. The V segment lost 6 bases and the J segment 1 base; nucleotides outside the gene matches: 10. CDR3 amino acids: CSVRGGGGASYNEQFF. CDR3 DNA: TGCAGCGTGAGAGGAGGCGGGGGGGCTTCCTACAATGAGCAGTTCTTC.

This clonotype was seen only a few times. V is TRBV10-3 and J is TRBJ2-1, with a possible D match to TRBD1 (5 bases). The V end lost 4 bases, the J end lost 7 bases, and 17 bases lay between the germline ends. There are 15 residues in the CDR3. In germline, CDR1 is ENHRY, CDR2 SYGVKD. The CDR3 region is CAISVVRVDRNEQFF. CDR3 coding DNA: TGTGCCATCAGTGTCGTCAGGGTAGATAGGAATGAGCAGTTCTTC.

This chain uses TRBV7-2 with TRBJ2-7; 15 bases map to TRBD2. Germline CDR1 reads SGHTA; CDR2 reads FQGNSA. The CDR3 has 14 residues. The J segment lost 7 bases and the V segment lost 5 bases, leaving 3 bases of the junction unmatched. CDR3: CASSRTSGGAEQYF. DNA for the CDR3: TGTGCCAGCAGCAGGACTAGCGGGGGGGCTGAGCAGTACTTC.

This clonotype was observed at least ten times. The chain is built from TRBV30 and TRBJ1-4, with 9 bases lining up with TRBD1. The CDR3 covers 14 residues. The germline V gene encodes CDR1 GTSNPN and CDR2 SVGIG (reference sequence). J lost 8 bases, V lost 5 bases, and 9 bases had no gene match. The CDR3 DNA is TGTGCCTGGTCCGGGACAGGGAGGGACGAAAAACTGTTTTTT. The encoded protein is CAWSGTGRDEKLFF.

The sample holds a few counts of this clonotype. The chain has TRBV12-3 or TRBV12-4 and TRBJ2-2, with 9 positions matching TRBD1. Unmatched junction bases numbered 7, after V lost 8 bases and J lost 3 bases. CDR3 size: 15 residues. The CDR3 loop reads CASDRQGEYTGELFF. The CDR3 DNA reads TGTGCCAGCGATAGACAGGGGGAGTACACCGGGGAGCTGTTTTTT.

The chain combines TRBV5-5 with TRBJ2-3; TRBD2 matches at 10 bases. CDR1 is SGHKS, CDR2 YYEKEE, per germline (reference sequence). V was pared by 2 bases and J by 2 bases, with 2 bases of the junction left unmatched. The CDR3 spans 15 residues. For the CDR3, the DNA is TGTGCCAGCAGCTTTACTAGCGGGAACACAGATACGCAGTATTTT. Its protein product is CASSFTSGNTDTQYF.

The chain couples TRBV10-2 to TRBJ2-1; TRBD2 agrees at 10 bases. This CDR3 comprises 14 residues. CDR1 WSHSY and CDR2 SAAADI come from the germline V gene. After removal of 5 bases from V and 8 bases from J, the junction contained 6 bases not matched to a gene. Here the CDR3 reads CASSPSGRNDEQFF. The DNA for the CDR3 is TGCGCCAGCAGTCCTAGCGGGAGAAATGATGAGCAGTTCTTC.

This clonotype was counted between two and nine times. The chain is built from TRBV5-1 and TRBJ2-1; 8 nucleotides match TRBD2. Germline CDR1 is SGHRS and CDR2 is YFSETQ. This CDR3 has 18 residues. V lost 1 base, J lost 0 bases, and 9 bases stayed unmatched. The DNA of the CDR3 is TGCGCCAGCAGCTTGTCTAGCGGGCCGCCAGGCTCCTACAATGAGCAGTTCTTC. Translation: CASSLSSGPPGSYNEQFF.

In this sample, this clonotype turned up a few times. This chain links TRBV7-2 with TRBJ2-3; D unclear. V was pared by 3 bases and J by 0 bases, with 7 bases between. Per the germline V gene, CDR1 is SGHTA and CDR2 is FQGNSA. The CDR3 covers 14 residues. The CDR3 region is CASSFDASTDTQYF. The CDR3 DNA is TGTGCCAGCAGCTTTGATGCTAGCACAGATACGCAGTATTTT.

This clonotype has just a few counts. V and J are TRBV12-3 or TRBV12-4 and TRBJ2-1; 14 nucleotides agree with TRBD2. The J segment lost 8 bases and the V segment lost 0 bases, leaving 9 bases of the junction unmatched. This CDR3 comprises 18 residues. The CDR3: CASSLALGTSGSPYEQFF. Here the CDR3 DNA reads TGTGCCAGCAGTTTAGCGCTAGGGACTAGCGGGAGTCCGTATGAGCAGTTCTTC.

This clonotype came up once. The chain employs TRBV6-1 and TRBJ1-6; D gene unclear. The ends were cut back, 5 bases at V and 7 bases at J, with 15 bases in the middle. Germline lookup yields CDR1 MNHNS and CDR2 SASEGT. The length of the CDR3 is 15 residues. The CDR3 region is CASSPRAHGNSPLHF. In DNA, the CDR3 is TGTGCCAGCAGTCCTCGGGCCCACGGCAATTCACCCCTCCACTTT.

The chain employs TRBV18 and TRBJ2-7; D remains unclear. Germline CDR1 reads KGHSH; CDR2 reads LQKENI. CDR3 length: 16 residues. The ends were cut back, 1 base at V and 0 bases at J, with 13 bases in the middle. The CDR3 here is CASSPLIGNYSYEQYF. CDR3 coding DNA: TGTGCCAGCTCACCACTTATAGGAAACTACTCCTACGAGCAGTACTTC.

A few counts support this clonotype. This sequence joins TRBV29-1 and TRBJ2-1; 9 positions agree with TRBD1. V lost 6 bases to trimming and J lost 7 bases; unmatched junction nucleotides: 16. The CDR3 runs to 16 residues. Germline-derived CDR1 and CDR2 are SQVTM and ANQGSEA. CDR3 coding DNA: TGCAGCGTGCTGAACACCGGGACAGGGTCTGGGAATGAGCAGTTCTTC. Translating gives CSVLNTGTGSGNEQFF.

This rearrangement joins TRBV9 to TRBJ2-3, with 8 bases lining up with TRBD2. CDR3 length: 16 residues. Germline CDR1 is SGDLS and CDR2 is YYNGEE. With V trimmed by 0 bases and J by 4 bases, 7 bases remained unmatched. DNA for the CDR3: TGTGCCAGCAGCGTAGGCTCCAGCGGGAGCTCAGATACGCAGTATTTT. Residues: CASSVGSSGSSDTQYF.

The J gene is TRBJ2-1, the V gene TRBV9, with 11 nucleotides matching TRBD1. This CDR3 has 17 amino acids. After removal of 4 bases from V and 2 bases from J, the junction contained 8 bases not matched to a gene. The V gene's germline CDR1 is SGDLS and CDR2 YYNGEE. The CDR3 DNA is TGTGCCAGCAGCCCCGGACAGGGACAGGGGGCCTACAATGAGCAGTTCTTC. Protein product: CASSPGQGQGAYNEQFF.

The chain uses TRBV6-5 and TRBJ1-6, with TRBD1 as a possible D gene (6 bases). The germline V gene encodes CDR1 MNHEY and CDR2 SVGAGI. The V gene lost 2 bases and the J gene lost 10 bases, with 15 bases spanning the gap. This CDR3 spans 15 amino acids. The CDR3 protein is CASSYGTGLGSPLHF. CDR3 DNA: TGTGCCAGCAGTTACGGAACAGGGCTCGGCTCACCCCTCCACTTT.

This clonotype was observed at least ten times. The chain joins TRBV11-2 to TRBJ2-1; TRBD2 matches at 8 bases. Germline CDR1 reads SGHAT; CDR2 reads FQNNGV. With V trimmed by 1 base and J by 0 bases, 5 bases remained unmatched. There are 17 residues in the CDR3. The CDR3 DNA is TGTGCCAGCAGCTTAGGCTCAAGCGGGAGCTCCTACAATGAGCAGTTCTTC. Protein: CASSLGSSGSSYNEQFF. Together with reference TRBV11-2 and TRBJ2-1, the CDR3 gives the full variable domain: EAGVAQSPRYKIIEKRQSVAFWCNPISGHATLYWYQQILGQGPKLLIQFQNNGVVDDSQLPKDRFSAERLKGVDSTLKIQPAKLEDSAVYLCASSLGSSGSSYNEQFFGPGTRLTVL.

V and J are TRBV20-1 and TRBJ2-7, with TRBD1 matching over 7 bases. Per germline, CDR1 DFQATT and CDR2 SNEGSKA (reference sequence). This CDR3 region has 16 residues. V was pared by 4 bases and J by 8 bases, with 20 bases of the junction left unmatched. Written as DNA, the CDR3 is TGCAGTGCTAAGTCCAACCTTGACAGGGCGGTCAGCCAGCAGTACTTC. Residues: CSAKSNLDRAVSQQYF.

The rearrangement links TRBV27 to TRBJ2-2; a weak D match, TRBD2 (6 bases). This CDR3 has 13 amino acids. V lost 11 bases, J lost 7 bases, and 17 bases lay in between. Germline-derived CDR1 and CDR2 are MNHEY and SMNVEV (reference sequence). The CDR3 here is CAARRAGIGELFF. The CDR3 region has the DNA TGTGCCGCCAGAAGGGCGGGGATCGGGGAGCTGTTTTTT.

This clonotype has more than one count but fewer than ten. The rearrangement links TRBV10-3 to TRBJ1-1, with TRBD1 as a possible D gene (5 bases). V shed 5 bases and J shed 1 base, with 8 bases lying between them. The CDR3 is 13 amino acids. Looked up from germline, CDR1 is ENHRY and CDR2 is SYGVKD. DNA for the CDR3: TGTGCCATCAGTACAACAGGGAACACTGAAGCTTTCTTT. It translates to CAISTTGNTEAFF.

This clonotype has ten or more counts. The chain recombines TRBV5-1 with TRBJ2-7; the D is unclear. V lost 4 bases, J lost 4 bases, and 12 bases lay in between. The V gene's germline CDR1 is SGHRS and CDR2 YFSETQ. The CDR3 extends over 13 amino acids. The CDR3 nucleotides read TGCGCCAGCAGCAAACCAGACGGATACGAGCAGTACTTC. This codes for CASSKPDGYEQYF.

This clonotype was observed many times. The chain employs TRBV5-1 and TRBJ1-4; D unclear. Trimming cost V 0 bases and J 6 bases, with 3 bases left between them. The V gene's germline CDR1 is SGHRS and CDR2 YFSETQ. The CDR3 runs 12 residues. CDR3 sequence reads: CASSLEDEKLFF. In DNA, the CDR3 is TGCGCCAGCAGCTTGGAAGATGAAAAACTGTTTTTT.

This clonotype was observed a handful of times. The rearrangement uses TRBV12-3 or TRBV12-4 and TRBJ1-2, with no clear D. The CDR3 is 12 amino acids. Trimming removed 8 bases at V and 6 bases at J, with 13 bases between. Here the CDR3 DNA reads TGTGCCAGCTCGAACCAAGGTGATGGCTACACCTTC. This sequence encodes CASSNQGDGYTF.